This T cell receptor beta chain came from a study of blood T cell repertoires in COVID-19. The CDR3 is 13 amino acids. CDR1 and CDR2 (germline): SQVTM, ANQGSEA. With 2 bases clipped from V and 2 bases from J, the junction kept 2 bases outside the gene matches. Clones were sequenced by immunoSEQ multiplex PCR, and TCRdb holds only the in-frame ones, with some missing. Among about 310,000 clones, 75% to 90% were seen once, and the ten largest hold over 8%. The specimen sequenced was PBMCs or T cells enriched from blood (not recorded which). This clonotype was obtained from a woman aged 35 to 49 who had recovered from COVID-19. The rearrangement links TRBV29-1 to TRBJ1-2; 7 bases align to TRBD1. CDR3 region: CSVEPTGNYGYTF. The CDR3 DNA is TGCAGCGTTGAACCGACAGGGAACTATGGCTACACCTTC.